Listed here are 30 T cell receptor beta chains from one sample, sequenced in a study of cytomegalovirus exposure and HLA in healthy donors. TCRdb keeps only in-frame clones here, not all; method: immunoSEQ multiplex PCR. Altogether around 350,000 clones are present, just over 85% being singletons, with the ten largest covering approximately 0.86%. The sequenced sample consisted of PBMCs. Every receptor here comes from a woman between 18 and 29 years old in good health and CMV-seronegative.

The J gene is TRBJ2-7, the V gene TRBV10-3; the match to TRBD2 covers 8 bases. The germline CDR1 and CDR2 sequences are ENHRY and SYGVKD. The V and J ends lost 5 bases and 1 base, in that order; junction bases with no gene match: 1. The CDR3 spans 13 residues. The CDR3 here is CAISSGSSYEQYF. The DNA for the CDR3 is TGTGCCATCAGTAGCGGGAGTTCCTACGAGCAGTACTTC.

The CDR3 DNA follows: TGTGCCAGTAGTCAGGACAGGGGGCTCGGAGAGACCCAGTACTTC. This gives the protein CASSQDRGLGETQYF. The V call is TRBV19, the J call TRBJ2-5, with 11 bases aligning to TRBD1. The V and J ends lost 5 bases and 4 bases, in that order; junction bases with no gene match: 6. The CDR3 has 15 amino acids. Per the germline V gene, CDR1 is LNHDA and CDR2 is SQIVND (reference sequence).

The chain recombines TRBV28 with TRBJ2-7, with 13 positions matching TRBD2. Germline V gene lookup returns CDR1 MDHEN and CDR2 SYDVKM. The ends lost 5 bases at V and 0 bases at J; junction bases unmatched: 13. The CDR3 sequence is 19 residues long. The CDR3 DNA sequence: TGTGCCAGCAGTCGGGCTATTGGACTAGCGGGAGCGGTCTCCTACGAGCAGTACTTC. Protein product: CASSRAIGLAGAVSYEQYF. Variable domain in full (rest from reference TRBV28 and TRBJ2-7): DVKVTQSSRYLVKRTGEKVFLECVQDMDHENMFWYRQDPGLGLRLIYFSYDVKMKEKGDIPEGYSVSREKKERFSLILESASTNQTSMYLCASSRAIGLAGAVSYEQYFGPGTRLTVT.

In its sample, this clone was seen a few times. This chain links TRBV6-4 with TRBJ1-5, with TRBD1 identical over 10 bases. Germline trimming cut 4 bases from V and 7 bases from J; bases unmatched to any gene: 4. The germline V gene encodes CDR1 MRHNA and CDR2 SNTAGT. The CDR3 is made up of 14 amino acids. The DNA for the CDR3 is TGTGCCAGCAGTGGACAGGGGGCGGGCCAGCCCCAGCATTTT. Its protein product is CASSGQGAGQPQHF.

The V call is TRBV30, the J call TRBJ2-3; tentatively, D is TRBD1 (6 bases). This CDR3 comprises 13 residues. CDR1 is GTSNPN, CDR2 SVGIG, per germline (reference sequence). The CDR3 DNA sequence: TGTGCACTTTGGGGGCCAGGCACAGATACGCAGTATTTT. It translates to CALWGPGTDTQYF. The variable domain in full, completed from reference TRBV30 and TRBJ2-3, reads SQTIHQWPATLVQPVGSPLSLECTVEGTSNPNLYWYRQAAGRGLQLLFYSVGIGQISSEVPQNLSASRPQDRQFILSSKKLLLSDSGFYLCALWGPGTDTQYFGPGTRLTVL.

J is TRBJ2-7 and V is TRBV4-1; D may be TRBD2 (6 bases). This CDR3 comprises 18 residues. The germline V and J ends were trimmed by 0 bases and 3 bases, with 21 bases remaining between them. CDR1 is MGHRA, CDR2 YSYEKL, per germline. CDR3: CASSQDVEAGWGVYEQYF. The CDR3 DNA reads TGCGCCAGCAGCCAAGATGTGGAGGCGGGATGGGGGGTCTACGAGCAGTACTTC.

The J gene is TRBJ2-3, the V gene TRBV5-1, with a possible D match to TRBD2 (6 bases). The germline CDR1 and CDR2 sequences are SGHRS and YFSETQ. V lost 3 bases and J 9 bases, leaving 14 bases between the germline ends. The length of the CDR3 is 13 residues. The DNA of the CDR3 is TGCGCCAGCAGCTCGAAGCCCCGGGGGACGCAGTATTTT. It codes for CASSSKPRGTQYF.

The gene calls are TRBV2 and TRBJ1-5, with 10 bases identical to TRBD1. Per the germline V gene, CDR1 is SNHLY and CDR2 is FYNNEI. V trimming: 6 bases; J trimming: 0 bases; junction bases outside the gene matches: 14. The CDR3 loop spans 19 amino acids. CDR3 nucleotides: TGTGCCAGCAGGCGAGGGGGACAGGGGCCCTATTATAGCAATCAGCCCCAGCATTTT. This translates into CASRRGGQGPYYSNQPQHF.

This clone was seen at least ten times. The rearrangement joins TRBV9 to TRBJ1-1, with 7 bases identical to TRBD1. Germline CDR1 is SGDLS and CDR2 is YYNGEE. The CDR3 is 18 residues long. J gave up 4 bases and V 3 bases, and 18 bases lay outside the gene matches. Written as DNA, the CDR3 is TGTGCCAGCAGCGGACCGAAACAGGGGTCCTCAATCGGCACTGAAGCTTTCTTT. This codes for CASSGPKQGSSIGTEAFF.

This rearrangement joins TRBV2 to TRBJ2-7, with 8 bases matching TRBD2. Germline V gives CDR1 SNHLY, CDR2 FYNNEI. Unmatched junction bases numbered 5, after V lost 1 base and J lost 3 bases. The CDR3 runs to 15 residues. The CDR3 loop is CASSEGGGRLYEQYF. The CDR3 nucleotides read TGTGCCAGCAGTGAAGGGGGCGGGAGGCTCTACGAGCAGTACTTC.

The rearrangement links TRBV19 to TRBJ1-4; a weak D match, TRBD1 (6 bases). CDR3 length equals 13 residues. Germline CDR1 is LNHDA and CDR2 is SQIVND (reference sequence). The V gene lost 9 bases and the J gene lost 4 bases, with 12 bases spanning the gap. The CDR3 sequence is CASRGQINEKLFF. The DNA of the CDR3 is TGTGCCAGCCGCGGACAGATTAATGAAAAACTGTTTTTT.

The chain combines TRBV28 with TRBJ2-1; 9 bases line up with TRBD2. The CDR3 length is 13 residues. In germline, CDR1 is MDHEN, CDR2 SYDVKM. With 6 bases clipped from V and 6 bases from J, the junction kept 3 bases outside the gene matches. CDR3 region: CASRGLAPNEQFF. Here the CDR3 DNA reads TGTGCCAGCAGGGGACTAGCCCCCAATGAGCAGTTCTTC.

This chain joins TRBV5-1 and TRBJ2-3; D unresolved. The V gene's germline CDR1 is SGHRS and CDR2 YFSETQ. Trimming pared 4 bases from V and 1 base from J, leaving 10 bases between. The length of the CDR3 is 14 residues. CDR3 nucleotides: TGCGCCAGCAGCCTAGGCTGGGGCACAGATACGCAGTATTTT. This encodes CASSLGWGTDTQYF.

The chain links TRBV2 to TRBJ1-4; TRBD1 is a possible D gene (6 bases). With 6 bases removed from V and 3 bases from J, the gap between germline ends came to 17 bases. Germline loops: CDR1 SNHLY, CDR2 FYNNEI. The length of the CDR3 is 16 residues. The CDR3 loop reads CASSTRGAGANEKLFF. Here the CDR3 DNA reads TGTGCCAGCAGCACCAGGGGAGCAGGTGCTAATGAAAAACTGTTTTTT.

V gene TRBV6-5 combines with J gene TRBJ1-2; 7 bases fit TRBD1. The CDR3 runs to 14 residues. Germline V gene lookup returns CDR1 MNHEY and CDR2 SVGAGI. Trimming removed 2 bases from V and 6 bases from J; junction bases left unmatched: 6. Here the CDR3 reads CASSYGAGGDGYTF. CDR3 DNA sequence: TGTGCCAGCAGTTACGGGGCAGGGGGAGATGGCTACACCTTC.

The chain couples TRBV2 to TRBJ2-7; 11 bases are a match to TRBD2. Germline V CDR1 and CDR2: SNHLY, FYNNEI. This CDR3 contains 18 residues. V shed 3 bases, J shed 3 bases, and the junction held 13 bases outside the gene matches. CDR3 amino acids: CASSELELAGDLYYEQYF. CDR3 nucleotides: TGTGCCAGCAGTGAGCTGGAACTAGCGGGAGACCTCTACTACGAGCAGTACTTC.

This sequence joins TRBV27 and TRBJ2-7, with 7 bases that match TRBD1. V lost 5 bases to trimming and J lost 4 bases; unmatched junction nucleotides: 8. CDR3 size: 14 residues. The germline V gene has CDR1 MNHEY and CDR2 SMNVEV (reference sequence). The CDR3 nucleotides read TGTGCCAGCAGTCCCATCGTGACAGGGTACGAGCAGTACTTC. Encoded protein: CASSPIVTGYEQYF.

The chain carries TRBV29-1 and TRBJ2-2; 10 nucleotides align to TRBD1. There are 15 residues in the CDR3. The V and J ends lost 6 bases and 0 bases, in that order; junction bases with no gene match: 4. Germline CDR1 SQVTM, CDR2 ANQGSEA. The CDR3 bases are TGCAGCGTCATTGACAGGGGGCCGAACACCGGGGAGCTGTTTTTT. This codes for CSVIDRGPNTGELFF.

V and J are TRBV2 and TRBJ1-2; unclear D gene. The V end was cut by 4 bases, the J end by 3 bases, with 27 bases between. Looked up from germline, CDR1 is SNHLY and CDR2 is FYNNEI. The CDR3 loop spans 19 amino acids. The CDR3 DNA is TGTGCCAGCAGTGGGGCCCGCGCCGCGAAGGGAGTCCGGTACTATGGCTACACCTTC. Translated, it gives CASSGARAAKGVRYYGYTF.

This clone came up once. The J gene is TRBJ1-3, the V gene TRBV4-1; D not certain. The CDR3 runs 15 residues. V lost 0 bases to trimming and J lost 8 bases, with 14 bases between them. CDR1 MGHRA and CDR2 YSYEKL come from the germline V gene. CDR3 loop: CASSQDLVAVDTIYF. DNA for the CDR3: TGCGCCAGCAGCCAAGATTTGGTGGCCGTGGACACCATATATTTT.

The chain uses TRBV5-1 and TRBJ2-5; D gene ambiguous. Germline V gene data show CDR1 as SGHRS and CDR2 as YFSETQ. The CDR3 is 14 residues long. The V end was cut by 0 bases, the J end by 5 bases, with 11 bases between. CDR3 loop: CASSLAVSRETQYF. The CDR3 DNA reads TGCGCCAGCAGCTTGGCCGTGAGTCGGGAGACCCAGTACTTC.

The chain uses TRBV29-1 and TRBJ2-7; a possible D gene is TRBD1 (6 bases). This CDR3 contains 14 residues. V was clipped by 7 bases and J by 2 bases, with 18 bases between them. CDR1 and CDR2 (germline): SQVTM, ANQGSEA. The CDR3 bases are TGCAGCGGGGGGAGAGCAGGGGACCCCTACGAGCAGTACTTC. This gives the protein CSGGRAGDPYEQYF.

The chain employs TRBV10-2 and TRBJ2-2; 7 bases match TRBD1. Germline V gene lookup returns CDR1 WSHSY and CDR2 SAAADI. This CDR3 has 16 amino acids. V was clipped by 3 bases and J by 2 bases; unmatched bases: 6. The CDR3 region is CASSDPTGVNTGELFF. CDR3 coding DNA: TGCGCCAGCAGTGACCCAACAGGGGTCAACACCGGGGAGCTGTTTTTT.

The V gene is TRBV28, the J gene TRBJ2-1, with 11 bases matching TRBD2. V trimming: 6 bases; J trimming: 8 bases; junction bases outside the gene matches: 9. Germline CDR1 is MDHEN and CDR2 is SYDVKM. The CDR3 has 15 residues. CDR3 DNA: TGTGCCAGCAGGCCCCTAGCGGGGGGTAGCGATGAGCAGTTCTTC. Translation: CASRPLAGGSDEQFF.

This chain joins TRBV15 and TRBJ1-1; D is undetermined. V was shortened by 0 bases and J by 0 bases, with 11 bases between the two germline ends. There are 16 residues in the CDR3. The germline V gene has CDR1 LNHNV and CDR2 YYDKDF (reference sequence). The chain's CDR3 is CATSRDVPTLNTEAFF. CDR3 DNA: TGTGCCACCAGCAGAGATGTCCCCACTTTGAACACTGAAGCTTTCTTT.

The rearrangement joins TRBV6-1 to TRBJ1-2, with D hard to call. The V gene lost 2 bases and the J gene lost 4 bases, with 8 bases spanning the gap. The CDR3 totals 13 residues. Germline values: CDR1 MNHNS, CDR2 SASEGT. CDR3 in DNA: TGTGCCAGCAGTGAATTGGCAGGCTATGGCTACACCTTC. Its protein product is CASSELAGYGYTF.

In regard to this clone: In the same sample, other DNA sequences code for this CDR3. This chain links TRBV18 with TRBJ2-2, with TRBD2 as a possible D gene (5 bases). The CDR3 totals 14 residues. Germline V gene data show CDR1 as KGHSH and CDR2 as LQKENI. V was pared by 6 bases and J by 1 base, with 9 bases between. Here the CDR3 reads CASSPGGNTGELFF. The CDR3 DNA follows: TGTGCCAGCTCGCCTGGAGGGAACACCGGGGAGCTGTTTTTT. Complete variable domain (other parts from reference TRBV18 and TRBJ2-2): NAGVMQNPRHLVRRRGQEARLRCSPMKGHSHVYWYRQLPEEGLKFMVYLQKENIIDESGMPKERFSAEFPKEGPSILRIQQVVRGDSAAYFCASSPGGNTGELFFGEGSRLTVL.

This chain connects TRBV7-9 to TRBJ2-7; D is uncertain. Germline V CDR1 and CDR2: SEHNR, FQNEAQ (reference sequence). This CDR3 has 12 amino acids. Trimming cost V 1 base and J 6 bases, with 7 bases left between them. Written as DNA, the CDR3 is TGTGCCAGCAGCTTAGGTCGCGTCGAGCAGTACTTC. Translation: CASSLGRVEQYF.

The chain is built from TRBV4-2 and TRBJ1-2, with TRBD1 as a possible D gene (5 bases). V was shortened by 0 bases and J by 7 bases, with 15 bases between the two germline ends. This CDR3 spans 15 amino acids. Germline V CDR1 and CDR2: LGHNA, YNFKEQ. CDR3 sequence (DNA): TGTGCCAGCAGCCAAGAGATGACAGCTGCCCTTGGCTACACCTTC. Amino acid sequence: CASSQEMTAALGYTF.

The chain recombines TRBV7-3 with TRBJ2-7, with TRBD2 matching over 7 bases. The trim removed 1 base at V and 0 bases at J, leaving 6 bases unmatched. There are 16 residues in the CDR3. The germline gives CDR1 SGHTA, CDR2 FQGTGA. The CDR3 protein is CASSLSPASGSYEQYF. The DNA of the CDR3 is TGTGCCAGCAGCTTAAGTCCGGCTAGCGGCTCCTACGAGCAGTACTTC.